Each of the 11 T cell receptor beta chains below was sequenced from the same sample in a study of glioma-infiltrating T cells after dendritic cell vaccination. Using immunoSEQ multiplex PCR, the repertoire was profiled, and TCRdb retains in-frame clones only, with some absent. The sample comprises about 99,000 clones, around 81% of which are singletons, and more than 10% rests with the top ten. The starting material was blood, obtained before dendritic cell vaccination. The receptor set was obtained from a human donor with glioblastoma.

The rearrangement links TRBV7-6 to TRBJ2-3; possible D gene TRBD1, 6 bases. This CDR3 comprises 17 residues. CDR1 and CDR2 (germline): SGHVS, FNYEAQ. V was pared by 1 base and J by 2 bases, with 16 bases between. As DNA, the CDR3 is TGTGCCAGCAGCTTAGTCCGAGACAGGCAATTCACAGATACGCAGTATTTT. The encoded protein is CASSLVRDRQFTDTQYF.

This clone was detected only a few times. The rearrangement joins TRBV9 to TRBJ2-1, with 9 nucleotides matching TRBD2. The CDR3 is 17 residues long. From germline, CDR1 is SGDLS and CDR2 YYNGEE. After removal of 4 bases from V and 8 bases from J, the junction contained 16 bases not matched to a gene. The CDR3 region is CASSSLRSGGPVYEQFF. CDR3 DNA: TGTGCCAGCAGCTCCCTGAGGAGCGGGGGGCCGGTCTATGAGCAGTTCTTC.

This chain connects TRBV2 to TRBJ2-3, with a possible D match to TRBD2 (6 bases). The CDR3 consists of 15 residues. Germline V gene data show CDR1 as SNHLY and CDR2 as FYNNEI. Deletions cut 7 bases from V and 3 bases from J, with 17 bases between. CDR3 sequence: CASNGGLVRTDTQYF. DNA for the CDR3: TGTGCCAGCAATGGGGGACTTGTTAGGACAGATACGCAGTATTTT.

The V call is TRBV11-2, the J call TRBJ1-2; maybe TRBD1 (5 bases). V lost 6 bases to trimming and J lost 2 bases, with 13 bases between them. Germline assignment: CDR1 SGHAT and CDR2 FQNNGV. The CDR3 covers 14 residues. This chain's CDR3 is CASRALRQNYGYTF. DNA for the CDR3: TGTGCCAGCAGGGCCCTCCGACAGAACTATGGCTACACCTTC.

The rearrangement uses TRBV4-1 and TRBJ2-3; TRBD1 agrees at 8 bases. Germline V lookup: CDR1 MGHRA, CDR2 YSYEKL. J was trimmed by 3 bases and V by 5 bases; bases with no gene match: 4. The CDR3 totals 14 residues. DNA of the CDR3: TGCGCCAGCAGCTTGCAGGGGGCGACAGATACGCAGTATTTT. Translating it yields CASSLQGATDTQYF.

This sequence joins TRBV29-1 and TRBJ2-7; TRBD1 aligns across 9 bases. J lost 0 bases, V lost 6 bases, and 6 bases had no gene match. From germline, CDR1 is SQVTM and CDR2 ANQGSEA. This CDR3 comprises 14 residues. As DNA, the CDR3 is TGCAGCGTGAAACAGGGGGCCCGCTCCTACGAGCAGTACTTC. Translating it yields CSVKQGARSYEQYF.

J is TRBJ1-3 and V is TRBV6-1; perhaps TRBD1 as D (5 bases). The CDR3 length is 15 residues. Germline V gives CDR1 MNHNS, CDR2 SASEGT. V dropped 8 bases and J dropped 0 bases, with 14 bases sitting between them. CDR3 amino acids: CASRGGANSGNTIYF. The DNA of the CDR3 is TGTGCCAGCCGGGGGGGAGCTAACTCTGGAAACACCATATATTTT.

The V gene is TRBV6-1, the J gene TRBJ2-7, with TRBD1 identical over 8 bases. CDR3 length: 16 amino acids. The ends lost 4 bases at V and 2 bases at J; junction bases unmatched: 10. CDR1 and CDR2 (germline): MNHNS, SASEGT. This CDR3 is CASSGPPGGAAYEQYF. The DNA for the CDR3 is TGTGCCAGCAGTGGGCCCCCAGGGGGCGCGGCCTACGAGCAGTACTTC.

The CDR3 sequence is CASSLAGQMNIQYF. The CDR3 DNA sequence: TGTGCCAGCAGCTTAGCGGGCCAGATGAACATTCAGTACTTC. V is TRBV7-2 and J is TRBJ2-4; D is unclear. The ends were cut back, 0 bases at V and 7 bases at J, with 10 bases in the middle. The CDR3 covers 14 residues. Germline V lookup: CDR1 SGHTA, CDR2 FQGNSA.

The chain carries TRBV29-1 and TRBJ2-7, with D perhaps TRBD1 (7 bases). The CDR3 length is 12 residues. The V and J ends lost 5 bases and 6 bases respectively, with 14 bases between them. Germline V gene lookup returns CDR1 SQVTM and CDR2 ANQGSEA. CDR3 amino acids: CSVQEGAGEQYF. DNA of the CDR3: TGCAGCGTTCAGGAGGGGGCTGGCGAGCAGTACTTC.

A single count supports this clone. CDR3 sequence (DNA): TGTGCCAGCAGCTTGGACAGGCGTATCAATGAGCAGTTCTTC. This gives the protein CASSLDRRINEQFF. The rearrangement uses TRBV5-4 and TRBJ2-1; maybe TRBD1 (5 bases). V was shortened by 0 bases and J by 6 bases, with 10 bases between the two germline ends. Per the germline V gene, CDR1 is SGHNT and CDR2 is YYREEE (reference sequence). CDR3 length: 14 residues.